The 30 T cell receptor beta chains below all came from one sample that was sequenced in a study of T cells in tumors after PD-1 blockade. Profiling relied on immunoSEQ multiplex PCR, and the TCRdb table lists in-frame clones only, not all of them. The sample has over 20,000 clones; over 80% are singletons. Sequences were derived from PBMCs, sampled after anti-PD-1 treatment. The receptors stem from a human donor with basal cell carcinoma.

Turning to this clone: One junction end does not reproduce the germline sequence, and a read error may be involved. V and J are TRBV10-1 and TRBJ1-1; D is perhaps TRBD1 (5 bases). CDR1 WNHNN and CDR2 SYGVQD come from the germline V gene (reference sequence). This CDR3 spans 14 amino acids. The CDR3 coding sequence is TGCGCCAGCAATGAGGAGGGGATGAACACTGAAGCTTTCTTT. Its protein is CASNEEGMNTEAFF.

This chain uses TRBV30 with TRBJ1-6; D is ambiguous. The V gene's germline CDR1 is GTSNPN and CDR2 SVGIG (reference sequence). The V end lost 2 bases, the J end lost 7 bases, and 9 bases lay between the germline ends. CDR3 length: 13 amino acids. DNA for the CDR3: TGTGCCTGGAGTCTGGAAGCGAATTCACCCCTCCACTTT. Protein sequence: CAWSLEANSPLHF.

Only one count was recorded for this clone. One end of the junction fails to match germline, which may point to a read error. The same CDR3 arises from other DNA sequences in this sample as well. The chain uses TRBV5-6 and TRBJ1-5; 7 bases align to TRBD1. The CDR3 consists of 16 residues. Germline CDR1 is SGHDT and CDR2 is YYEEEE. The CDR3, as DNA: TGCGCCAGCAGCTCGTTAGGACAGGAATTAAATCAGCCCCAGCATTTT. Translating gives CASSSLGQELNQPQHF.

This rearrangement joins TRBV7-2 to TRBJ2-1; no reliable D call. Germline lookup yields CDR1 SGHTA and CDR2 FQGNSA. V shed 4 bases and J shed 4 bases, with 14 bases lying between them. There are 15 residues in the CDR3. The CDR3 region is CASSSAPQTYNEQFF. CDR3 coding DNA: TGTGCCAGCAGCTCCGCCCCACAAACTTACAATGAGCAGTTCTTC.

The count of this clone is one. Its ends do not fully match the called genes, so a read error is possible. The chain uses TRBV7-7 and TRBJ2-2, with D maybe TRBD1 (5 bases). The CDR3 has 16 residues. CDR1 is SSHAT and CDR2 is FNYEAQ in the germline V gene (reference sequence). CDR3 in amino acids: CASSLAGPQGTGELFF. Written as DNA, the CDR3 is TGTGCTAGCAGCTTAGCAGGCCCTCAGGGCACCGGGGAGCTGTTTTTT. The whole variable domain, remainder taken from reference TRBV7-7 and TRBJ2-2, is GAGVSQSPRYKVTKRGQDVTLRCDPISSHATLYWYQQALGQGPEFLTYFNYEAQPDKSGLPSDRFSAERPEGSISTLTIQRTEQRDSAMYRCASSLAGPQGTGELFFGEGSRLTVL.

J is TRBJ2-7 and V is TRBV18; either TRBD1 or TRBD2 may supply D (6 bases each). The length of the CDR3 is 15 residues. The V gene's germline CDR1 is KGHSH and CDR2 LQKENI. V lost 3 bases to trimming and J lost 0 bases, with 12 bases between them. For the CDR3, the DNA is TGTGCCAGCTCACCTTCTAGGGGGGCCTCCTACGAGCAGTACTTC. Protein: CASSPSRGASYEQYF.

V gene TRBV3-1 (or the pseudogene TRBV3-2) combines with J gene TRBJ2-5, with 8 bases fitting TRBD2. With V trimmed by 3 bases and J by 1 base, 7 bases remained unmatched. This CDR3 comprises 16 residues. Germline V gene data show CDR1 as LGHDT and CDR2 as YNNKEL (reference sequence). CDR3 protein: CASSHTLAVTQETQYF. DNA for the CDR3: TGTGCCAGCAGCCACACACTAGCGGTTACCCAAGAGACCCAGTACTTC.

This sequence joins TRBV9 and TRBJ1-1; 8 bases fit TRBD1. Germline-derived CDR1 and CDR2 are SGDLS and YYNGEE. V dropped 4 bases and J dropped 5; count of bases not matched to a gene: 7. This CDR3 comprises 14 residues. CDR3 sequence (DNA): TGTGCCAGCAGCCTACTACAGGGGGGTACTGAAGCTTTCTTT. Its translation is CASSLLQGGTEAFF.

The CDR3 bases are TGTGCCAGCAGTGAACGGCGGGGGATGCAAGAGACCCAGTACTTC. Its protein product is CASSERRGMQETQYF. The chain joins TRBV2 to TRBJ2-5, with TRBD2 matching 7 bases. Germline lookup yields CDR1 SNHLY and CDR2 FYNNEI. The CDR3 spans 15 residues. The ends lost 2 bases at V and 2 bases at J; junction bases unmatched: 5.

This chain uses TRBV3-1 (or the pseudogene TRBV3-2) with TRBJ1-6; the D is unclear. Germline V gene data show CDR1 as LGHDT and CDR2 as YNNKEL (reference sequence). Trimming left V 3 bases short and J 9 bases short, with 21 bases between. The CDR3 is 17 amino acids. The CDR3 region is CASSHQSNSRWGSPLHF. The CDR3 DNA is TGTGCCAGCAGCCACCAATCTAACAGCAGATGGGGTTCACCCCTCCACTTT.

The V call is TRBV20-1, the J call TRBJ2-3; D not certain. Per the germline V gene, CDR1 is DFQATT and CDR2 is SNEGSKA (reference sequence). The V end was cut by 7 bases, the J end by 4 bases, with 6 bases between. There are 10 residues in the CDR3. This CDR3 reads CSGIPDTQYF. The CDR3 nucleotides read TGCAGTGGAATCCCAGATACGCAGTATTTT.

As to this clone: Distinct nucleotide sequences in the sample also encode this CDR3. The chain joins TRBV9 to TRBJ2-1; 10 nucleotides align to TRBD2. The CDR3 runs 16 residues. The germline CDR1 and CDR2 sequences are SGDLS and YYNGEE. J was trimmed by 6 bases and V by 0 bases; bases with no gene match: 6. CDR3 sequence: CASSVGPSGGANEQFF. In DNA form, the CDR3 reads TGTGCCAGCAGCGTAGGCCCCAGCGGGGGGGCCAATGAGCAGTTCTTC. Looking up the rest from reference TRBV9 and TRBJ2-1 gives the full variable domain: DSGVTQTPKHLITATGQRVTLRCSPRSGDLSVYWYQQSLDQGLQFLIQYYNGEERAKGNILERFSAQQFPDLHSELNLSSLELGDSALYFCASSVGPSGGANEQFFGPGTRLTVL.

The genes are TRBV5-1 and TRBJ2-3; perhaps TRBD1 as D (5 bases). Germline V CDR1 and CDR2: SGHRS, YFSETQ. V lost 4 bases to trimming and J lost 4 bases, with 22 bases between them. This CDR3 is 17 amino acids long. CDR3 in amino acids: CASSTLVSPGRADTQYF. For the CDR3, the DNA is TGCGCCAGCAGCACGTTGGTGAGCCCAGGGCGTGCAGATACGCAGTATTTT.

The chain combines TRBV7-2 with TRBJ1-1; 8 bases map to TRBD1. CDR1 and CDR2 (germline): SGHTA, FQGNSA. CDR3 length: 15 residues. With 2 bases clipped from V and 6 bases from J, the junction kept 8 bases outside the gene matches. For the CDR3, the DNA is TGTGCCAGCAGCTTATGGGCAGGGGGCGAGGCTGAAGCTTTCTTT. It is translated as CASSLWAGGEAEAFF.

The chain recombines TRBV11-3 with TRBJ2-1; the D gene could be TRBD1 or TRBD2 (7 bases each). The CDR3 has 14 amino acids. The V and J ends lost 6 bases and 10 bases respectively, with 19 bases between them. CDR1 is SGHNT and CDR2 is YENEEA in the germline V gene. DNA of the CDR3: TGTGCCAGCAGATTAATTACAGGGGAGGGCGAGCAGTTCTTC. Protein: CASRLITGEGEQFF. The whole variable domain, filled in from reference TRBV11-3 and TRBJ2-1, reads EAGVVQSPRYKIIEKKQPVAFWCNPISGHNTLYWYLQNLGQGPELLIRYENEEAVDDSQLPKDRFSAERLKGVDSTLKIQPAELGDSAVYLCASRLITGEGEQFFGPGTRLTVL.

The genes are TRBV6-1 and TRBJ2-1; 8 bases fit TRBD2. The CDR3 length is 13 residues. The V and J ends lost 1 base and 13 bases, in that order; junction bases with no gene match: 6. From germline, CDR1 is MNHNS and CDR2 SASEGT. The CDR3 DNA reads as TGTGCCAGCAGTGAAGACACGGGACTAGGACAGTTCTTC. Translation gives CASSEDTGLGQFF.

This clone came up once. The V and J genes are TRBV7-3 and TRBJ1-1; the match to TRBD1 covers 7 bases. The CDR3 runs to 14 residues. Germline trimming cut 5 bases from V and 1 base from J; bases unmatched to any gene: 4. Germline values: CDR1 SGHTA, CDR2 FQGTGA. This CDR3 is CASSLRQGNTEAFF. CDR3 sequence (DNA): TGTGCCAGCAGCCTCCGACAGGGGAACACTGAAGCTTTCTTT. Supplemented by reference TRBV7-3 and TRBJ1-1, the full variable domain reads GAGVSQTPSNKVTEKGKYVELRCDPISGHTALYWYRQSLGQGPEFLIYFQGTGAADDSGLPNDRFFAVRPEGSVSTLKIQRTERGDSAVYLCASSLRQGNTEAFFGQGTRLTVV.

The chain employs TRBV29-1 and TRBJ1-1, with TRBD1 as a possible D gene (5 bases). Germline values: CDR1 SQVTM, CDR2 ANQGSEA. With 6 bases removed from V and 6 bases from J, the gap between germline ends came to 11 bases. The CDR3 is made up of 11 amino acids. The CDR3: CSVGQGPEAFF. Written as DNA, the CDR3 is TGCAGCGTGGGTCAGGGTCCTGAAGCTTTCTTT.

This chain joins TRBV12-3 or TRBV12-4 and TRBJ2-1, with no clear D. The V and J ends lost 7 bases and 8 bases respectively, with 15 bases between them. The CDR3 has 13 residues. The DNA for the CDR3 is TGTGCCAGCAACCCTGAGCGCGTCTATGAGCAGTTCTTC. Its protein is CASNPERVYEQFF.

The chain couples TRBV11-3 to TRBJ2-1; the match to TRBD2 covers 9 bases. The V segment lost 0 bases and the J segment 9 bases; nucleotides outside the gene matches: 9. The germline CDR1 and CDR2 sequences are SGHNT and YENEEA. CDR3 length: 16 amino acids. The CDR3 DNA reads TGTGCCAGCAGCTTAGATCGGTTAGCGGGGGAGGGTGAGCAGTTCTTC. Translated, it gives CASSLDRLAGEGEQFF.

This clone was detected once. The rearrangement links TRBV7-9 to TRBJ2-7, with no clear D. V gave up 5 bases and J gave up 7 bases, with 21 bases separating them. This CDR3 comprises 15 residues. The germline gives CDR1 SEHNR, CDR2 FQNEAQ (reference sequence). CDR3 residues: CASSRQRVPIEEQYF. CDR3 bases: TGTGCCAGCAGCCGACAACGGGTCCCAATAGAGGAGCAGTACTTC.

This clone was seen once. CDR3: CASSLLTGMNTEAFF. As DNA, the CDR3 is TGCGCCAGCAGCTTGCTGACAGGAATGAACACTGAAGCTTTCTTT. The chain combines TRBV5-1 with TRBJ1-1; maybe TRBD1 (6 bases). Germline V lookup: CDR1 SGHRS, CDR2 YFSETQ. This CDR3 comprises 15 residues. Trimming shortened V by 1 base and J by 0 bases, and 10 bases separated the two germline ends.

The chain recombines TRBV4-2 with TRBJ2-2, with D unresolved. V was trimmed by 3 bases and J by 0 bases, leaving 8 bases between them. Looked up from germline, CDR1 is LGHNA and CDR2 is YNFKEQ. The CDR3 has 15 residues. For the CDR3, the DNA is TGTGCCAGCAGCCACCCTAGAGCGAACACCGGGGAGCTGTTTTTT. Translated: CASSHPRANTGELFF.

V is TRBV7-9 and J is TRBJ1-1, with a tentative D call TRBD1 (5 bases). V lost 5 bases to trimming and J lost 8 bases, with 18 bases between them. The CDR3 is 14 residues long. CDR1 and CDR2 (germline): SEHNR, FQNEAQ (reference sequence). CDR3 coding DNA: TGTGCCAGCAGCGGTTTCACCAAGGGGCGAGAAGCTTTCTTT. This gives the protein CASSGFTKGREAFF.

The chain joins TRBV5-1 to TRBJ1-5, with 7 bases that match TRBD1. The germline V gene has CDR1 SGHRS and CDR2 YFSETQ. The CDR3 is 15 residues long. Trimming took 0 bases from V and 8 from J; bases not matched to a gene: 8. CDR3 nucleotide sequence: TGCGCCAGCAGCTTGGGGGACAGCCCATGGGAGCCCCAGCATTTT. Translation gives CASSLGDSPWEPQHF.

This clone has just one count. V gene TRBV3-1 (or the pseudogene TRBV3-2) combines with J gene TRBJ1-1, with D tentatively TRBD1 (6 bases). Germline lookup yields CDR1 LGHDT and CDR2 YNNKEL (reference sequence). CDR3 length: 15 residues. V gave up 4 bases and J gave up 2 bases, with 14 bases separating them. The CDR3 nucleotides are TGTGCCAGCAGCCCCTCCCGGACAGCTAACACTGAAGCTTTCTTT. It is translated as CASSPSRTANTEAFF.

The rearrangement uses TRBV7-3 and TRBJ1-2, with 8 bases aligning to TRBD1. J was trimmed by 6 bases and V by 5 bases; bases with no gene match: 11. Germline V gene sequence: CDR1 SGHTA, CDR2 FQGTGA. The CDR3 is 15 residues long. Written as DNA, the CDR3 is TGTGCCAGCAGCCCAGTTCAGGGGGCAATTGATGGCTACACCTTC. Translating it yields CASSPVQGAIDGYTF.

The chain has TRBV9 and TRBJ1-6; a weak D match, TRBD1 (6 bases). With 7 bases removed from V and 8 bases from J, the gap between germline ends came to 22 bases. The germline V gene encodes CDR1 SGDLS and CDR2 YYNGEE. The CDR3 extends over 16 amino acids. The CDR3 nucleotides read TGTGCCAGCGGCGAAACTGAAGACAGGTGGTATTCACCCCTCCACTTT. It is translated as CASGETEDRWYSPLHF.

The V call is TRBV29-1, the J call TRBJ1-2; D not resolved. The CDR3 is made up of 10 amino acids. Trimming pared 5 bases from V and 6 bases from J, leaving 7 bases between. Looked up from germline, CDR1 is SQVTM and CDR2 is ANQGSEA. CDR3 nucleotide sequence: TGCAGCGTTTTCTGGGATGGCTACACCTTC. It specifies CSVFWDGYTF.

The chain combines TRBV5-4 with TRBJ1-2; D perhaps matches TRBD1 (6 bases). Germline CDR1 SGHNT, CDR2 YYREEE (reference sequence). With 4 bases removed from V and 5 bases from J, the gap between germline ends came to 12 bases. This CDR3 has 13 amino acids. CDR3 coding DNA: TGTGCCAGCAGCGCCGACAGGCGTTATGGCTACACCTTC. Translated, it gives CASSADRRYGYTF.